The clone carrying this TCR beta chain was counted between two and nine times. What it recognizes is unknown. The CDR3 runs to 15 residues. Germline loops: CDR1 MNHEY, CDR2 SVGEGT. This entry comes from a study of metastatic and nonmetastatic thyroid tumors. Study-wide background: Comparative analysis of repertoires was undertaken across blood and tumor or nodule tissue obtained from malignant and benign thyroid patients.

As handled by the study authors: What underpinned the distant-metastasis classifier for papillary thyroid cancer was the set of CDR3 differences across clinicopathological groups. TCRdb reprocessed the PCR reads via MiXCR. The V and J calls and clone size are TCRdb's, not the authors'. The data contain 25,000 to 35,000 clones, around 25% of them seen just once; the ten biggest clones take up over 9%. Ahead of thyroid surgery, no patient had received treatment of any kind. Regarding the study as a whole: Across blood and tumor, TCR beta diversity in malignant thyroid tumors was reportedly significantly higher than in benign nodules.

Sequences were obtained from blood. This TCR derives from a female donor with papillary thyroid cancer or a benign thyroid nodule (not recorded which). Some clones in this sample may be carry-over from other donors' samples. The V and J genes are TRBV6-2 or TRBV6-3 and TRBJ1-5; a weak D match, TRBD1 (6 bases). CDR3 DNA: TGTGCGATCGGCTCTCTGGGGGCAGGTAATCAGCCCCAGCATTTT. As protein: CAIGSLGAGNQPQHF.